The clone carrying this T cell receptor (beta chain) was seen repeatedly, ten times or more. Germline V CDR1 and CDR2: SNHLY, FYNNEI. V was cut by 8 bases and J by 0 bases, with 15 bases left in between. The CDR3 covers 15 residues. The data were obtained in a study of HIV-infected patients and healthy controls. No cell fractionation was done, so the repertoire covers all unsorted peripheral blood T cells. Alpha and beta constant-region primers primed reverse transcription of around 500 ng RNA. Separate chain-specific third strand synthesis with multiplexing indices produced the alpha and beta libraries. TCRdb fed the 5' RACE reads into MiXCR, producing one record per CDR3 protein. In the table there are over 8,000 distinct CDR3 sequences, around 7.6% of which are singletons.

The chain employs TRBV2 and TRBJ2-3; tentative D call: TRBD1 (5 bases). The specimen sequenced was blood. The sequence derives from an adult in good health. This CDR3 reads CASLRAPTSTDTQYF. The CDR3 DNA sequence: TGTGCCAGCCTCAGGGCCCCCACTAGCACAGATACGCAGTATTTT.